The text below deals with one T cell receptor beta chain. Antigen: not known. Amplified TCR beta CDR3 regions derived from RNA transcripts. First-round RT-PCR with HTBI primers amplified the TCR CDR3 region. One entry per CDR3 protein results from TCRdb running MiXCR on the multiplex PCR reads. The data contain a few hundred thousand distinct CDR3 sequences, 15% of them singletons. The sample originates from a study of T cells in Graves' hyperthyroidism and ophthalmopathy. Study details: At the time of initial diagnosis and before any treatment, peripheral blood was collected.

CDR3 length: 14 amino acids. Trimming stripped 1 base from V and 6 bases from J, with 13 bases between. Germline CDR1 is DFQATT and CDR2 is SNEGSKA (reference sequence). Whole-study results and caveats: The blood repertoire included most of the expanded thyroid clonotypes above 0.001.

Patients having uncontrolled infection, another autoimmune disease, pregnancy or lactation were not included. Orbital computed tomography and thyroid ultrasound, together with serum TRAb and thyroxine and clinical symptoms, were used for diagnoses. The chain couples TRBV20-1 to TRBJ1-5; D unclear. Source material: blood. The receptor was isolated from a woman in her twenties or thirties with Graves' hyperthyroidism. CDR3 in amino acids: CSARGSVGGQPQHF. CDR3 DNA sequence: TGCAGTGCTAGAGGTTCGGTGGGAGGTCAGCCCCAGCATTTT.